This T cell receptor beta chain emerged from a study of cytomegalovirus exposure and HLA in healthy donors. A multiplex PCR was run with 60 Vbeta primers and 13 Jbeta primers. The repertoire was sequenced with immunoSEQ multiplex PCR; TCRdb's copy has only in-frame clones and lacks some. The table includes more than 95,000 clones, 65% to 85% detected once. Trimming removed 1 base at V and 3 bases at J, with 13 bases between. The CDR3 has 15 residues. Germline-derived CDR1 and CDR2 are SGHRS and YFSETQ. Each of the donors was a healthy bone marrow donor. The clonotype was recovered from a woman in her 70s in good health and CMV-seropositive. The sequencing input was PBMCs. The chain combines TRBV5-1 with TRBJ2-5, with D tentatively TRBD2 (6 bases). CDR3 loop: CASSLTFGGEETQYF. The DNA of the CDR3 is TGCGCCAGCAGCTTGACGTTCGGGGGAGAAGAGACCCAGTACTTC.